This T cell receptor beta chain was retrieved from a study of shared clonotypes between healthy human individuals. The study, taken as a whole, reports: With few donors, the genetic and exposure-history diversity represented was limited.

This CDR3 comprises 13 residues. Germline V lookup: CDR1 MNHEY, CDR2 SVGAGI. The V end was cut by 0 bases, the J end by 4 bases, with 6 bases between. Details on this clone: As yet, its antigen is unknown. The same CDR3 arises from other DNA sequences in this sample as well.

Every contributor of samples was a Caucasian grown-up residing in Nashville, Tennessee. Some clones are missing from TCRdb's copy, which holds only in-frame ones; the method was immunoSEQ multiplex PCR. This sample has over 1.5 million clones, with 95% to 99% found just once. The sequenced material came from naive CD4+ T cells sorted from blood. This sample's subset: CD45RA+ positively selected. The J gene is TRBJ1-1, the V gene TRBV6-5; D uncertain. This receptor was identified in a man between 25 and 39 years old in good health. The CDR3 nucleotides are TGTGCCAGCAGTTACTCCACTGGCACTGAAGCTTTCTTT. It encodes CASSYSTGTEAFF.